This record looks at one TCR beta chain sequence and its context. The record originates from a study of Ad26.COV2.S vaccination and SARS-CoV-2 variants. V lost 4 bases to trimming and J lost 10 bases, with 9 bases between them. CDR3 length: 12 residues. CDR1 and CDR2 from the germline V gene are SGHNT and YYREEE (reference sequence). Using immunoSEQ multiplex PCR, the repertoire was profiled, and TCRdb retains in-frame clones only, with some absent. Of around 450,000 clones detected, roughly nine tenths appear once; the ten largest clones hold about 2.5%. This sample's treatment: roughly 20 received Ad26.COV2.S at low or high dose, single or two shots; several received placebo; per-sample allocation not given. The investigators took samples on day 63 after the first vaccine or placebo injection.

The receptor comes from a person aged 18-65 years who received the Ad26.COV2.S COVID-19 vaccine or a placebo. The chain recombines TRBV5-4 with TRBJ1-6, with D possibly TRBD1 on 5 matching bases. This sample comprised peripheral blood, obtained in a trial of Ad26.COV2.S vaccine versus placebo. The CDR3 nucleotides read TGTGCCAGCAGCCCGGGACCCTCACCCCTCCACTTT. Its protein is CASSPGPSPLHF.